One and the same sample provided the 23 T cell receptor beta chains below, sequenced in a study of T cell responses to AZD1222 COVID-19 vaccine. Assay used: immunoSEQ multiplex PCR; TCRdb lists only in-frame clones, some missing. Of 70,000 to 95,000 clones in the sample, under 90% were seen once. The sample was peripheral blood, taken 28 days after the second AZD1222 dose. These receptors were obtained from an adult who received the AZD1222 COVID-19 vaccine.

The CDR3 sequence is CASSTGTGDNSPLHF. The CDR3 bases are TGTGCCAGCAGCACCGGGACAGGTGATAATTCACCCCTCCACTTT. J is TRBJ1-6 and V is TRBV7-2, with 8 positions matching TRBD1. J was trimmed by 5 bases and V by 5 bases; bases with no gene match: 5. This CDR3 region has 15 residues. The germline V gene has CDR1 SGHTA and CDR2 FQGNSA.

The V gene is TRBV6-1, the J gene TRBJ1-5; D remains unclear. CDR3 size: 14 residues. V lost 3 bases to trimming and J lost 6 bases, with 12 bases between them. Germline V lookup: CDR1 MNHNS, CDR2 SASEGT. DNA for the CDR3: TGTGCCAGCAGTGATGCGTTCCGAGGTCAGCCCCAGCATTTT. Amino acid sequence: CASSDAFRGQPQHF.

The chain combines TRBV18 with TRBJ2-7; 13 positions match TRBD2. Germline lookup yields CDR1 KGHSH and CDR2 LQKENI. Unmatched junction bases numbered 3, after V lost 3 bases and J lost 1 base. The CDR3 is 16 residues long. This CDR3 reads CASSPPGLAGSYEQYF. In DNA form, the CDR3 reads TGTGCCAGCTCACCCCCGGGACTAGCGGGGTCCTACGAGCAGTACTTC.

V is TRBV18 and J is TRBJ1-1, with a tentative D call TRBD1 (5 bases). Germline CDR1 reads KGHSH; CDR2 reads LQKENI. The length of the CDR3 is 16 residues. V was trimmed by 3 bases and J by 1 base, leaving 15 bases between them. The CDR3 protein is CASSPLPGRTNTEAFF. CDR3 sequence (DNA): TGTGCCAGCTCACCCCTTCCGGGACGGACGAACACTGAAGCTTTCTTT. Full variable domain (rest looked up from reference TRBV18 and TRBJ1-1): NAGVMQNPRHLVRRRGQEARLRCSPMKGHSHVYWYRQLPEEGLKFMVYLQKENIIDESGMPKERFSAEFPKEGPSILRIQQVVRGDSAAYFCASSPLPGRTNTEAFFGQGTRLTVV.

V is TRBV30 and J is TRBJ2-7; 7 bases align to TRBD1. The V gene's germline CDR1 is GTSNPN and CDR2 SVGIG (reference sequence). The V gene end was trimmed by 2 bases and the J gene end by 3 bases; junction bases not matched to a gene: 7. This CDR3 has 14 amino acids. CDR3 loop: CAWSYTGVGYEQYF. CDR3 DNA: TGTGCCTGGAGTTATACAGGGGTCGGCTACGAGCAGTACTTC. Together with reference TRBV30 and TRBJ2-7, the CDR3 gives the full variable domain: SQTIHQWPATLVQPVGSPLSLECTVEGTSNPNLYWYRQAAGRGLQLLFYSVGIGQISSEVPQNLSASRPQDRQFILSSKKLLLSDSGFYLCAWSYTGVGYEQYFGPGTRLTVT.

The chain has TRBV7-2 and TRBJ1-3; a weak D match, TRBD1 (5 bases). V was pared by 5 bases and J by 0 bases, with 14 bases between. CDR3 length: 16 residues. Germline CDR1 is SGHTA and CDR2 is FQGNSA. The CDR3 region is CASSPRALSSGNTIYF. Written as DNA, the CDR3 is TGTGCCAGCAGCCCCAGGGCCCTGAGCTCTGGAAACACCATATATTTT.

This chain links TRBV7-2 with TRBJ2-3, with 8 bases matching TRBD2. Trimming at V came to 1 base and at J to 1 base, leaving 10 bases not matched to a gene. CDR3 length: 18 amino acids. CDR1 and CDR2 (germline): SGHTA, FQGNSA. The CDR3 DNA is TGTGCCAGCAGCTTAGTTACTAGCGGTGAAGGCGGCACAGATACGCAGTATTTT. Its translation: CASSLVTSGEGGTDTQYF.

This sequence joins TRBV2 and TRBJ1-5, with TRBD1 matching over 8 bases. CDR1 SNHLY and CDR2 FYNNEI come from the germline V gene. V lost 6 bases to trimming and J lost 6 bases; unmatched junction nucleotides: 10. The CDR3 is 15 residues long. The CDR3 DNA reads TGTGCCAGCAGGCCCTCCAGGGGGCTGGTTCAGCCCCAGCATTTT. It encodes CASRPSRGLVQPQHF.

V gene TRBV10-3 combines with J gene TRBJ1-5; 7 bases fit TRBD1. This CDR3 is 16 amino acids long. From germline, CDR1 is ENHRY and CDR2 SYGVKD. V lost 3 bases, J lost 0 bases, and 5 bases stayed unmatched. The chain's CDR3 is CAISDSGGGSNQPQHF. The CDR3 DNA reads TGTGCCATCAGTGACTCAGGGGGGGGTAGCAATCAGCCCCAGCATTTT.

The chain links TRBV28 to TRBJ1-4, with unresolved D. V shed 5 bases and J shed 14 bases, with 12 bases lying between them. Germline V gives CDR1 MDHEN, CDR2 SYDVKM. CDR3 size: 11 residues. DNA of the CDR3: TGTGCCAGCAGTCGCGAGGGATTGCTGTTTTTT. Encoded protein: CASSREGLLFF. Together with reference TRBV28 and TRBJ1-4, the CDR3 gives the full variable domain: DVKVTQSSRYLVKRTGEKVFLECVQDMDHENMFWYRQDPGLGLRLIYFSYDVKMKEKGDIPEGYSVSREKKERFSLILESASTNQTSMYLCASSREGLLFFGSGTQLSVL.

This clone occurred once. The rearrangement uses TRBV4-1 and TRBJ2-7; TRBD1 matches at 7 bases. With 5 bases clipped from V and 0 bases from J, the junction kept 10 bases outside the gene matches. The length of the CDR3 is 16 residues. The germline V gene encodes CDR1 MGHRA and CDR2 YSYEKL. In nucleotides, the CDR3 is TGCGCCAGCAGCTTTCGACCGGGACAGACCTCCTACGAGCAGTACTTC. This encodes CASSFRPGQTSYEQYF.

The chain couples TRBV2 to TRBJ1-6, with D perhaps matching TRBD1 (5 bases). Trimming stripped 6 bases from V and 6 bases from J, with 21 bases between. The CDR3 has 17 residues. In germline, CDR1 is SNHLY, CDR2 FYNNEI. The CDR3 spells CASRPLAPLRGNSPLHF. CDR3 nucleotide sequence: TGTGCCAGCAGACCCCTTGCCCCACTTAGGGGTAATTCACCCCTCCACTTT.

This clone occurred a few times. The J gene is TRBJ1-2, the V gene TRBV19; D not resolved. Trimming removed 4 bases from V and 2 bases from J, with 8 bases in between. This CDR3 is 13 amino acids long. In germline, CDR1 is LNHDA, CDR2 SQIVND (reference sequence). The CDR3 bases are TGTGCCAGTAGTACAACACCGAACTATGGCTACACCTTC. This gives the protein CASSTTPNYGYTF.

This clone came up a few times. This sequence joins TRBV9 and TRBJ1-2; no reliable D call. Germline V gene data show CDR1 as SGDLS and CDR2 as YYNGEE. There are 15 residues in the CDR3. V lost 0 bases and J 6 bases, leaving 15 bases between the germline ends. The CDR3 here is CASSVAPGSGDGYTF. The CDR3 DNA follows: TGTGCCAGCAGCGTAGCTCCGGGTTCCGGCGATGGCTACACCTTC.

This CDR3 is CASSPPGAHVPWGLHF. In nucleotides, the CDR3 is TGTGCCAGCAGCCCCCCCGGGGCACACGTCCCGTGGGGCCTCCACTTT. This chain uses TRBV7-9 with TRBJ1-6, with a weak D call TRBD1 (5 bases). The V gene lost 5 bases and the J gene lost 15 bases, with 26 bases spanning the gap. This CDR3 comprises 16 residues. Germline V gene data show CDR1 as SEHNR and CDR2 as FQNEAQ (reference sequence).

The rearrangement joins TRBV6-6 to TRBJ2-7, with TRBD1 as a possible D gene (6 bases). This CDR3 spans 14 amino acids. Per the germline V gene, CDR1 is MNHNY and CDR2 is SVGAGI (reference sequence). Trimming took off 5 bases at V and 6 bases at J, with 17 bases between the two ends. The CDR3 reads CASSIRRGLFEQYF. CDR3 DNA: TGTGCCAGCAGTATCCGCAGGGGCCTCTTCGAGCAGTACTTC.

The chain couples TRBV18 to TRBJ1-4, with D possibly matching TRBD1 (5 bases). Germline CDR1 and CDR2: KGHSH and LQKENI. This CDR3 has 14 amino acids. Between the trimmed V and J ends, which lost 2 bases and 8 bases, there was a span of 12 bases. In DNA form, the CDR3 reads TGTGCCAGCTCACCATATCAGGGTGGGGAAAAACTGTTTTTT. Protein: CASSPYQGGEKLFF.

The chain carries TRBV9 and TRBJ2-3; 8 bases are a match to TRBD1. CDR1 SGDLS and CDR2 YYNGEE come from the germline V gene. V shed 4 bases and J 6 bases; nucleotides not matched to a gene: 16. This CDR3 contains 17 residues. In DNA form, the CDR3 reads TGTGCCAGCAGCTCCAGGGGGCCGGGGGCCCCTCGGGATACGCAGTATTTT. It yields the protein CASSSRGPGAPRDTQYF.

The J gene is TRBJ1-1, the V gene TRBV19; perhaps TRBD1 as D (5 bases). Germline V gene sequence: CDR1 LNHDA, CDR2 SQIVND (reference sequence). V was trimmed by 4 bases and J by 1 base, leaving 16 bases between them. The CDR3 length is 16 residues. DNA for the CDR3: TGTGCCAGTAGTACCGGGACCTGGGGGACGAACACTGAAGCTTTCTTT. This gives the protein CASSTGTWGTNTEAFF.

The CDR3 loop reads CASSLGQGGEAFF. The DNA of the CDR3 is TGCGCCAGCAGCTTGGGACAGGGTGGTGAAGCTTTCTTT. This chain uses TRBV5-1 with TRBJ1-1; 7 nucleotides agree with TRBD1. The CDR3 extends over 13 amino acids. V gave up 0 bases and J gave up 7 bases; unmatched junction bases: 3. CDR1 and CDR2 (germline): SGHRS, YFSETQ.

The chain couples TRBV7-2 to TRBJ2-7; 14 bases match TRBD2. V dropped 1 base and J dropped 3; count of bases not matched to a gene: 8. In germline, CDR1 is SGHTA, CDR2 FQGNSA. The CDR3 contains 18 residues. The CDR3: CASSLGLAGGPEVYEQYF. CDR3 DNA sequence: TGTGCCAGCAGCTTAGGACTAGCGGGGGGGCCTGAAGTCTACGAGCAGTACTTC.

The V gene is TRBV6-2 or TRBV6-3, the J gene TRBJ1-1; no reliable D call. Germline V gives CDR1 MNHEY, CDR2 SVGEGT. The V end lost 0 bases, the J end lost 3 bases, and 14 bases lay between the germline ends. The CDR3 has 16 amino acids. The CDR3 here is CASSYSGGPLYTEAFF. CDR3 DNA sequence: TGTGCCAGCAGTTACTCTGGCGGTCCATTGTACACTGAAGCTTTCTTT.

The chain recombines TRBV7-2 with TRBJ1-1; the D is unclear. CDR3 length: 16 amino acids. Per the germline V gene, CDR1 is SGHTA and CDR2 is FQGNSA. Deletions cut 6 bases from V and 1 base from J, with 18 bases between. Here the CDR3 DNA reads TGTGCCAGCAGGGTCCCACCGGGATCGGGGAACACTGAAGCTTTCTTT. Its protein product is CASRVPPGSGNTEAFF.